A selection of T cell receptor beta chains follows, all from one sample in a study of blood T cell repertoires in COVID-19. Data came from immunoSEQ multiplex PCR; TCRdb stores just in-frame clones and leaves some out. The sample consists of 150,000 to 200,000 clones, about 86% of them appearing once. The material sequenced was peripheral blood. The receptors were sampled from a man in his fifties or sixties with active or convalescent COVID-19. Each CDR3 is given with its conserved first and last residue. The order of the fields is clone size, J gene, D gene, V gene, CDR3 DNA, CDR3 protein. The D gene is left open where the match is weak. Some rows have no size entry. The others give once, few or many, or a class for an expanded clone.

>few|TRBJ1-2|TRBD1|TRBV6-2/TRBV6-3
TGTGCCAGCAGTATCGGGACAGTAGTCTATGGCTACACCTTC
CASSIGTVVYGYTF
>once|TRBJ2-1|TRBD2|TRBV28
TGTGCCAGCAGTCGGCTAGCGGGAGACTACAATGAGCAGTTCTTC
CASSRLAGDYNEQFF
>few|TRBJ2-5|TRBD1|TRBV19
TGTGCCAGTAGTGGGACAGGGTGGGTCGAGACCCAGTACTTC
CASSGTGWVETQYF
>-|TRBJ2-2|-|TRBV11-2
TGTGCCAGCAGTCACCCAAGGTTGGGGCAGTTTAGCGGGGAGCTGTTTTTT
CASSHPRLGQFSGELFF
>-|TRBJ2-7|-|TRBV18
TGTGCCAGCTCCGGGGGACAGAGCGCCTACGAGCAGTACTTC
CASSGGQSAYEQYF
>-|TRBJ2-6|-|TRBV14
TGTGCCAGCAGCCCGTCACAGGGAATGCCCCTCTCTGGGGCCAACGTCCTGACTTTC
CASSPSQGMPLSGANVLTF
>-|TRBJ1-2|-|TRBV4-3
TGCGCCAGCAGCCAAGATCGCGGGTACTATGGCTACACCTTC
CASSQDRGYYGYTF
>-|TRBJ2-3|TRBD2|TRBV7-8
TGTGCCAGCAGCTTAAGAACTAGCGGGACCACAGATACGCAGTATTTT
CASSLRTSGTTDTQYF
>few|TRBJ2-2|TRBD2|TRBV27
TGTGCCAGCAGTTTAACTAGCGGGATCGCCGGGGAGCTGTTTTTT
CASSLTSGIAGELFF
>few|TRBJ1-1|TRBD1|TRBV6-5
TGTGCCAGCAGGGACAGGGGTATGAACACTGAAGCTTTCTTT
CASRDRGMNTEAFF
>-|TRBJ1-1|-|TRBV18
TGTGCCAGCTCACCGGAACGACTAGGCCCGAACACTGAAGCTTTCTTT
CASSPERLGPNTEAFF
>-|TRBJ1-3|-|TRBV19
TGTGCCAGTAGTATAGTCCCAGGCTCTGGAAACACCATATATTTT
CASSIVPGSGNTIYF
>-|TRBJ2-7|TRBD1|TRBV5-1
TGCGCCAGCAGCTTTGTAGACAGGGGCTACGAGCAGTACTTC
CASSFVDRGYEQYF
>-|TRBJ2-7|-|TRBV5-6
TGTGCCAGCGTATCCTATGGACAATCCTACGAGCAGTACTTC
CASVSYGQSYEQYF
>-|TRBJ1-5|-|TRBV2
TGTGCCAGCAGTGATCGGACAGGCAATCAGCCCCAGCATTTT
CASSDRTGNQPQHF
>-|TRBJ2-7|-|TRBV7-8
TGTGCCAGCAGCTTAGCAAGGGACATCCCTGAGCAGTACTTC
CASSLARDIPEQYF
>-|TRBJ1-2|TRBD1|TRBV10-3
TGTGCCATCAGTGACTCAGGGGGCACCGACTATGGCTACACCTTC
CAISDSGGTDYGYTF
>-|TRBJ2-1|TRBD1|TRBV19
TGTGCCACGCGACAGGGGCACAATGAGCAGTTCTTC
CATRQGHNEQFF
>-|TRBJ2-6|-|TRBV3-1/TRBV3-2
TGTGCCAGCAGCCAAGATCGCAGGCCTGGGGCCAACGTCCTGACTTTC
CASSQDRRPGANVLTF
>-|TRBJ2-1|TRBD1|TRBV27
TGTGCCAGCAGTCAAACCCGGACAGGGTACTATGAGCAGTTCTTC
CASSQTRTGYYEQFF
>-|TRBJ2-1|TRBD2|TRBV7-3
TGTGCCAGCAGCCTGTCGGGGGGGCAGAATGAGCAGTTCTTC
CASSLSGGQNEQFF
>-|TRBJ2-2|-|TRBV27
TGTGCCAGCAGTTTCATGACCGGGGAGCTGTTTTTT
CASSFMTGELFF
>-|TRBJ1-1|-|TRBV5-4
TGTGCCAGCAGCTTGGTAGGACAGTATGAAGCTTTCTTT
CASSLVGQYEAFF
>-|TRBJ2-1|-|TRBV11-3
TGTGCCAGTAGCTTAGAGAGGGCAGGCTACAATGAGCAGTTCTTC
CASSLERAGYNEQFF
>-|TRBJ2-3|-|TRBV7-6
TGTGCCAGCAGCTTAGGGTCCGGGGAACGGGGGGATACGCAGTATTTT
CASSLGSGERGDTQYF
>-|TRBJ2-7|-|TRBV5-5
TGTGCCAGCAGCTTGATGGGGGGAGAGCAGTACTTC
CASSLMGGEQYF
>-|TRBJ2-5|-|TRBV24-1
TGTGCCACCAGTGATTTTTCCCGGGAGACCCAGTACTTC
CATSDFSRETQYF
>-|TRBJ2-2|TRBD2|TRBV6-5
TGTGCCAGCAGCGATCCCCCCGGGGGGACCGGGGAGCTGTTTTTT
CASSDPPGGTGELFF
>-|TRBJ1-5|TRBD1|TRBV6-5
TGTGCCAGCAGCCGAGACAGGGTCAGCTGGGAGCCCCAGCATTTT
CASSRDRVSWEPQHF
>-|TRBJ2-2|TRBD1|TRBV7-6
TGTGCCAGCAGCTTTTTCCTTACCGGGACAGGCAGCACCGGGGAGCTGTTTTTT
CASSFFLTGTGSTGELFF
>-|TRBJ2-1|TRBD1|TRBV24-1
TGTGCCACCACCGACAGGGGGGGTCAAGATGAGCAGTTCTTC
CATTDRGGQDEQFF
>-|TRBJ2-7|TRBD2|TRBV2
TGTGCCAGCAGGTTCAGGGAGCGGGGCACCTACGAGCAGTACTTC
CASRFRERGTYEQYF
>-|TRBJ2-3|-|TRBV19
TGTGCCAGTAGTATGGGGCTAAGCACAGATACGCAGTATTTT
CASSMGLSTDTQYF
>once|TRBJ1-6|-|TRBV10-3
TGTGCCATCAGCACAGGGCAGAATTCACCCCTCCACTTT
CAISTGQNSPLHF
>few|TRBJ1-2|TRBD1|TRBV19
TGTGCCAGTAGTAGCAAACAGGGGGCCGGAGGCTACACCTTC
CASSSKQGAGGYTF
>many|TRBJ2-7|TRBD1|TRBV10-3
TGTGCCATCAGTGATTCTACAGGGGGAGCCTACGAGCAGTACTTC
CAISDSTGGAYEQYF
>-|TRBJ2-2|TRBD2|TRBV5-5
TGTGCCAGCAGCAGAGAAGCGGGGTTGAGCACCGGGGAGCTGTTTTTT
CASSREAGLSTGELFF
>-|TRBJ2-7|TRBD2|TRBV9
TGTGCCAGCAGCGTAGAAGGTCTAGCGGGAGGCGAGCAGTACTTC
CASSVEGLAGGEQYF
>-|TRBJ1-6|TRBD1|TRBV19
TGTGCCAGTAGACAACAGGGGGCAGGGTCACCCCTCCACTTT
CASRQQGAGSPLHF
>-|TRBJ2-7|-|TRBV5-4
TGTGCCAGCAGCCCCACAGGGTACAGCGAGCAGTACTTC
CASSPTGYSEQYF
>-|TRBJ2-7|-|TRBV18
TGTGCCAGCTCACCATCGGGGGACGAGCAGTACTTC
CASSPSGDEQYF
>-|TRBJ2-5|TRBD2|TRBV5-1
TGCGCCAGCAGCTTGAGAACTAGCGGGGCGAGCCAAGAGACCCAGTACTTC
CASSLRTSGASQETQYF
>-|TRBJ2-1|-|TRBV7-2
TGTGCCAGCAGCTTAGCGGGAGTGGTGAATGAGCAGTTCTTC
CASSLAGVVNEQFF
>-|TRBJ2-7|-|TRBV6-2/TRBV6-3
TGTGCCAGCAGTCCAATGGGGGGCTCCTACGAGCAGTACTTC
CASSPMGGSYEQYF
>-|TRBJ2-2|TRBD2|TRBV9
TGTGCCAGCACCCGGACTAGCGGGCGCTCGAACACCGGGGAGCTGTTTTTT
CASTRTSGRSNTGELFF
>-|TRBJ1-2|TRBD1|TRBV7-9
TGTGCCAGCAACATACCGGACAGGGGAATAGATGGCTACACCTTC
CASNIPDRGIDGYTF
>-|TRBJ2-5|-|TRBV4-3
TGCGCCAGCAGCCAAGATGCGACTAGCCAAGAGACCCAGTACTTC
CASSQDATSQETQYF
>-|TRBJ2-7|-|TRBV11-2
TGTGCCAGCAGCCCCCGGGAACCCTACGAGCAGTACTTC
CASSPREPYEQYF
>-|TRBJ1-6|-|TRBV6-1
TGTGCCAGCAGTGAAGTTCAGGGGACTAGGTCACCCCTCCACTTT
CASSEVQGTRSPLHF
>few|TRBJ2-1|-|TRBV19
TGTGCCAGCACCAATACTAGACTAGTGGGTATCTATGAGCAGTTCTTC
CASTNTRLVGIYEQFF
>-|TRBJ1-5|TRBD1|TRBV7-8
TGTGCCAGCAGCTCGATTAACCAGGGGGGCCAGCCCCAGCATTTT
CASSSINQGGQPQHF
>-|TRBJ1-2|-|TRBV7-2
TGTGCCAGCAGCCTTCCGCCCGGAGGAATCTATGGCTACACCTTC
CASSLPPGGIYGYTF
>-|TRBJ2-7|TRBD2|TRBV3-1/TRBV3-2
TGTGCCAGCAGCCATTTAGCGGGGGGGCCGCTCGAGCAGTACTTC
CASSHLAGGPLEQYF
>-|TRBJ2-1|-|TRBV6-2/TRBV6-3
TGTGCCAGCAGTTACCGGGTCTACAATGAGCAGTTCTTC
CASSYRVYNEQFF
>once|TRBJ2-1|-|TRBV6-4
TGTGCCAGCAGTGATCGTGTAGGGGCAACAGATGAGCAGTTCTTC
CASSDRVGATDEQFF
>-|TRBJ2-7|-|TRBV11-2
TGTGCCAGCAGCTTAGCCCCATTAGCGACCTACGAGCAGTACTTC
CASSLAPLATYEQYF
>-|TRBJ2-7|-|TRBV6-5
TGTGCCAGCAGGACACAGGTTCTTTCCTACGAGCAGTACTTC
CASRTQVLSYEQYF